The next 6 T cell receptor beta chains were all read from a single sample in a study of T cell responses to AZD1222 COVID-19 vaccine. Some clones are missing from TCRdb's copy, which holds only in-frame ones; the method was immunoSEQ multiplex PCR. The table has 25,000 to 35,000 clones, roughly 78% seen once. Source: peripheral blood, taken on day 0 of AZD1222 vaccination. Every receptor here comes from an adult in good health.

The chain employs TRBV21-1 and TRBJ2-1; TRBD1, the D gene given by the table, was not confirmed from the DNA. TRBV21-1 is flagged as a pseudogene. The CDR3 is 16 residues long. CDR3 DNA sequence: TGTGCCCCCGGGACAGGAAGGATCTGGCCGTACAATGAGCAGTTCTTC. Encoded protein: CAPGTGRIWPYNEQFF.

This chain uses TRBV7-3 with TRBJ2-2; TRBD2 agrees at 10 bases. This CDR3 region has 17 residues. The germline V gene has CDR1 SGHTA and CDR2 FQGTGA. V was pared by 1 base and J by 7 bases, with 9 bases of the junction left unmatched. CDR3 region: CASSLIGAGGPNGELFF. The CDR3 DNA follows: TGTGCCAGCAGCTTAATAGGAGCGGGAGGGCCTAACGGGGAGCTGTTTTTT.

The V gene is TRBV3-1 (or the pseudogene TRBV3-2), the J gene TRBJ2-7, with TRBD1 matching over 7 bases. Germline V gives CDR1 LGHDT, CDR2 YNNKEL (reference sequence). V lost 1 base, J lost 3 bases, and 12 bases stayed unmatched. This CDR3 has 17 residues. CDR3 region: CASSQGGNRDRVYEQYV. The CDR3 coding sequence is TGTGCCAGCAGCCAAGGGGGGAACCGGGACAGAGTCTACGAGCAGTACGTC.

This chain links TRBV14 with TRBJ2-3; 11 bases fit TRBD2. CDR1 and CDR2 from the germline V gene are SGHDN and FVKESK. The V gene end was trimmed by 4 bases and the J gene end by 0 bases; junction bases not matched to a gene: 9. The CDR3 has 18 amino acids. Here the CDR3 DNA reads TGTGCCAGCAGCCGCCACCTTAGCGGGAGGGATAGCACAGATACGCAGTATTTT. It yields the protein CASSRHLSGRDSTDTQYF.

The rearrangement joins TRBV5-1 to TRBJ2-7, with 8 bases identical to TRBD2. V lost 6 bases and J lost 0; bases outside the gene matches: 8. The CDR3 is made up of 15 amino acids. The germline gives CDR1 SGHRS, CDR2 YFSETQ. DNA of the CDR3: TGCGCCAGCAAAGGCAGCGGGGGCTACTCCTACGAGCAGTACTTC. It encodes CASKGSGGYSYEQYF.

The chain links TRBV9 to TRBJ1-2, with unresolved D. The CDR3 contains 15 residues. Trimming removed 4 bases at V and 0 bases at J, with 13 bases between. The germline CDR1 and CDR2 sequences are SGDLS and YYNGEE. The CDR3 sequence: CASSSDRDTNYGYTF. CDR3 nucleotides: TGTGCCAGCAGCTCAGACCGAGACACTAACTATGGCTACACCTTC.